The T cell receptor (beta chain) described here comes from a study of beta chain features in type 1 diabetes. V was pared by 3 bases and J by 3 bases, with 12 bases between. CDR3 size: 15 residues. The germline CDR1 and CDR2 sequences are SGHTA and FQGNSA. The investigators reverse transcribed all of the isolated RNA, so they sequenced expressed TCRB transcripts. Millions of reads, on average, came from each naive, central memory and regulatory T cell sample. Libraries were prepared by immunoSEQ multiplex PCR; TCRdb keeps only in-frame clonotypes and omits some of them. The table has over 600,000 clones, roughly 12% seen once. A sort by CD45RO/CCR7/CD25/CD127/CD95/CD27 yielded CD4+ naive, central memory, regulatory and stem cell-like memory cells. This clone was seen a few times. The target antigen is unknown. Study-level findings and limits: A greater similarity of naive, central memory and Treg TCRB repertoires was seen among patients than among healthy donors. Insertions were fewer and deletions more numerous at VDJ junctions in type 1 diabetes patients. Moderate but significant shortening of TCRB CDR3s was recorded in all four CD4+ subsets from Type 1 diabetes patients.

The sequenced sample was naive CD4+ T cells from blood. The receptor was isolated from a man aged 30 to 39 with type 1 diabetes. The chain links TRBV7-2 to TRBJ1-3; unclear D gene. CDR3 DNA sequence: TGTGCCAGCAGCTTTCTACCTACTAATGGAAACACCATATATTTT. This encodes CASSFLPTNGNTIYF.